This T cell receptor beta chain stems from a study of graft-versus-host responses after intestinal transplantation. About the study: Multivisceral, liver-intestinal, or isolated intestinal transplants were received by the recipients.

TCRdb keeps only in-frame clones here, not all; method: immunoSEQ multiplex PCR. The data hold approximately 15,000 clones, with around two thirds observed a single time. Both intraepithelial and lamina propria lymphocytes were released by processing graft tissue. Comments on this clone: Its specificity is unknown.

Whole-study findings and limits: Researchers found GvH clones in recipient marrow, and some showed up first in ileum or blood. Individuals who had graft-donor T cell macrochimerism had allografts that showed high graft-versus-host to host-versus-graft clonal ratios. An association linked early post-transplant HvG declines with peak circulating GvH clone levels.

The sequence derives from a human patient who received an intestinal transplant, so some T cells may come from the graft donor. Sequencing was performed on ileum tissue, taken 14 days after transplant.

Written as DNA, the CDR3 is TGCGCCAGCAGCTCCCGGGTGTCTAGCGGAAACACAGATACGCAGTATTTT. Translated: CASSSRVSSGNTDTQYF. V is TRBV5-1 and J is TRBJ2-3; 7 nucleotides agree with TRBD2. The CDR3 consists of 17 residues. Trimming at V came to 3 bases and at J to 2 bases, leaving 12 bases not matched to a gene. The germline CDR1 and CDR2 sequences are SGHRS and YFSETQ.